The 18 T cell receptor beta chains given below trace back to one sample, sequenced in a study of blood T cell repertoires in COVID-19. Clones were read by immunoSEQ multiplex PCR, and TCRdb kept only the in-frame ones, dropping some. The table lists some 160,000 clones, 80% of them singletons. Source material: PBMCs or T cells enriched from blood (not recorded which). Source of these receptors: a woman aged 60-75 years who had recovered from COVID-19.

V gene TRBV28 combines with J gene TRBJ2-2, with D perhaps matching TRBD1 (6 bases). Germline V gives CDR1 MDHEN, CDR2 SYDVKM. The CDR3 contains 15 residues. V lost 5 bases, J lost 1 base, and 11 bases lay in between. CDR3 nucleotides: TGTGCCAGCAGTCTTCCAGGGGTGAACACCGGGGAGCTGTTTTTT. This encodes CASSLPGVNTGELFF.

This chain joins TRBV12-3 or TRBV12-4 and TRBJ1-2; D perhaps matches TRBD1 (6 bases). V was shortened by 4 bases and J by 5 bases, with 11 bases between the two germline ends. This CDR3 is 13 amino acids long. Here the CDR3 reads CASSWRQEYGYTF. The CDR3 DNA reads as TGTGCCAGCAGTTGGAGACAGGAATATGGCTACACCTTC.

This clone was seen once. The V and J genes are TRBV20-1 and TRBJ2-3; D might be TRBD2 (6 bases). Germline assignment: CDR1 DFQATT and CDR2 SNEGSKA (reference sequence). The CDR3 loop spans 15 amino acids. V shed 3 bases and J shed 0 bases, with 13 bases lying between them. CDR3 sequence reads: CSASPRGFSTDTQYF. The CDR3 DNA sequence: TGCAGTGCTAGTCCGCGGGGCTTTAGCACAGATACGCAGTATTTT.

This chain connects TRBV27 to TRBJ1-2; possible D gene TRBD1, 6 bases. The length of the CDR3 is 17 residues. Germline V CDR1 and CDR2: MNHEY, SMNVEV (reference sequence). Deletions cut 3 bases from V and 1 base from J, with 18 bases between. This chain's CDR3 is CASSLSPGQTSNYGYTF. CDR3 nucleotides: TGTGCCAGCAGTTTGTCACCCGGACAGACCAGTAACTATGGCTACACCTTC.

The genes are TRBV12-3 or TRBV12-4 and TRBJ1-5; D uncertain. The CDR3 is 12 residues long. V dropped 7 bases and J dropped 3 bases, with 7 bases sitting between them. CDR3 residues: CASTEANQPQHF. For the CDR3, the DNA is TGTGCCAGCACCGAGGCCAATCAGCCCCAGCATTTT.

The chain recombines TRBV6-1 with TRBJ1-4, with a possible D match to TRBD1 (6 bases). The V and J ends lost 4 bases and 3 bases respectively, with 18 bases between them. Germline assignment: CDR1 MNHNS and CDR2 SASEGT. There are 17 residues in the CDR3. The CDR3 DNA reads as TGTGCCAGCAGTGTAACGAGGGGGGGCGCGGCTAATGAAAAACTGTTTTTT. This encodes CASSVTRGGAANEKLFF.

The rearrangement links TRBV12-3 or TRBV12-4 to TRBJ1-1, with 9 bases fitting TRBD1. The ends lost 4 bases at V and 5 bases at J; junction bases unmatched: 2. The CDR3 is 13 amino acids. The CDR3 is CASSWTGDTEAFF. In DNA, the CDR3 is TGTGCCAGCAGTTGGACAGGGGATACTGAAGCTTTCTTT.

The gene calls are TRBV15 and TRBJ2-3; D ambiguous. The CDR3 extends over 17 amino acids. In germline, CDR1 is LNHNV, CDR2 YYDKDF (reference sequence). Between the trimmed V and J ends, which lost 0 bases and 0 bases, there was a span of 13 bases. CDR3 coding DNA: TGTGCCACCAGCAGAGATTGGGCAGCCTCTAGCACAGATACGCAGTATTTT. Encoded protein: CATSRDWAASSTDTQYF.

Only a few counts were recorded for this clone. Other DNA sequences in the same sample also yield this CDR3. CDR3 sequence reads: CASSLGGQNYGYTF. CDR3 sequence (DNA): TGCGCCAGCAGCTTGGGGGGACAGAACTATGGCTACACCTTC. This chain connects TRBV5-1 to TRBJ1-2, with TRBD1 matching over 7 bases. The trim removed 0 bases at V and 2 bases at J, leaving 1 base unmatched. This CDR3 spans 14 amino acids. CDR1 is SGHRS and CDR2 is YFSETQ in the germline V gene.

The chain combines TRBV21-1 with TRBJ2-7; TRBD1, the D gene given by the table, was not confirmed from the DNA. TRBV21-1 is a recognized pseudogene. The CDR3 length is 18 residues. CDR3 coding DNA: TGTGCCAGCACCAAGCCGAATAGGGACACTACTAACTCCTACGAGCAGTACTTC. It codes for CASTKPNRDTTNSYEQYF.

Worth noting for this clone: This sample includes further DNA sequences coding for the same CDR3. V is TRBV5-1 and J is TRBJ2-5, with 7 bases fitting TRBD2. This CDR3 has 14 residues. Germline V CDR1 and CDR2: SGHRS, YFSETQ. V lost 0 bases to trimming and J lost 3 bases; unmatched junction nucleotides: 2. This CDR3 reads CASSLGAGEETQYF. The CDR3, as DNA: TGCGCCAGCAGCTTGGGTGCGGGGGAAGAGACCCAGTACTTC.

The V and J genes are TRBV19 and TRBJ1-2; a possible D gene is TRBD1 (6 bases). Germline-derived CDR1 and CDR2 are LNHDA and SQIVND (reference sequence). This CDR3 comprises 13 residues. The V end lost 4 bases, the J end lost 8 bases, and 14 bases lay between the germline ends. This CDR3 reads CASSTFRGMGYTF. The CDR3, as DNA: TGTGCCAGTAGTACCTTCAGGGGTATGGGCTACACCTTC. The whole variable domain, filled in from reference TRBV19 and TRBJ1-2, reads DGGITQSPKYLFRKEGQNVTLSCEQNLNHDAMYWYRQDPGQGLRLIYYSQIVNDFQKGDIAEGYSVSREKKESFPLTVTSAQKNPTAFYLCASSTFRGMGYTFGSGTRLTVV.

This clone was found once. The V call is TRBV19, the J call TRBJ2-4, with 7 bases fitting TRBD2. This CDR3 contains 16 residues. V shed 1 base and J 2 bases; nucleotides not matched to a gene: 5. Germline-derived CDR1 and CDR2 are LNHDA and SQIVND (reference sequence). Written as DNA, the CDR3 is TGTGCCAGTAGTATAGTCGCCGGGGGGACCAAAAACATTCAGTACTTC. It specifies CASSIVAGGTKNIQYF.

This clone was counted between two and nine times. The chain joins TRBV5-6 to TRBJ2-4, with D tentatively TRBD2 (5 bases). The CDR3 is 15 amino acids. V lost 0 bases to trimming and J lost 5 bases, with 12 bases between them. Germline V gene lookup returns CDR1 SGHDT and CDR2 YYEEEE. CDR3 sequence reads: CASSLAGGWENIQYF. For the CDR3, the DNA is TGTGCCAGCAGCTTGGCAGGCGGGTGGGAAAACATTCAGTACTTC.

This rearrangement joins TRBV14 to TRBJ1-3, with unresolved D. The ends were cut back, 1 base at V and 3 bases at J, with 4 bases in the middle. The germline CDR1 and CDR2 sequences are SGHDN and FVKESK. This CDR3 is built from 13 residues. CDR3 in amino acids: CASSQGLGNTIYF. The CDR3, as DNA: TGTGCCAGCAGCCAAGGTCTTGGAAACACCATATATTTT.

The chain couples TRBV7-9 to TRBJ1-2; 9 bases align to TRBD1. Per germline, CDR1 SEHNR and CDR2 FQNEAQ (reference sequence). V lost 5 bases to trimming and J lost 4 bases; unmatched junction nucleotides: 17. The CDR3 covers 18 residues. The CDR3 DNA is TGTGCCAGCAGCCCACACTGGGGGACAGGGCTCCCCTTCTATGGCTACACCTTC. Its translation: CASSPHWGTGLPFYGYTF.

This chain joins TRBV5-1 and TRBJ1-1; D possibly corresponds to TRBD1 (6 bases). This CDR3 has 16 residues. Germline CDR1 SGHRS, CDR2 YFSETQ. The germline V and J ends were trimmed by 0 bases and 0 bases, with 12 bases remaining between them. CDR3 nucleotides: TGCGCCAGCAGCTTGGTAGCAGGGGTTATGAACACTGAAGCTTTCTTT. Translating it yields CASSLVAGVMNTEAFF.

The CDR3 protein is CASSPGTGEDQPQHF. CDR3 sequence (DNA): TGTGCCAGCAGCCCGGGGACAGGGGAGGATCAGCCCCAGCATTTT. V usage is TRBV4-2 and J usage is TRBJ1-5; 10 bases match TRBD1. Germline assignment: CDR1 LGHNA and CDR2 YNFKEQ. CDR3 size: 15 residues. V lost 4 bases, J lost 5 bases, and 5 bases stayed unmatched.